This T cell receptor (beta chain) derives from a study of patients and donors after allogeneic stem cell transplantation. TCRdb used MiXCR to reprocess the RT-PCR reads, holding one entry per CDR3 protein. The sample shows around 200,000 distinct CDR3 sequences, roughly 38% of them seen only once. Germline values: CDR1 MGHRA, CDR2 YSYEKL. This CDR3 spans 14 amino acids. Trimming cost V 1 base and J 11 bases, with 17 bases left between them. Sequenced material: blood, either unsorted or a sorted T cell fraction (not recorded which). The V call is TRBV4-1, the J call TRBJ1-1, with D maybe TRBD1 (5 bases). The TCR comes from a human donor who was either an allogeneic HSCT recipient or a stem cell or donor lymphocyte infusion donor (not recorded which). It is not recorded whose cells these are; they may come from a transplant donor. The DNA for the CDR3 is TGCGCCAGCAGCCAAGTAGGGGAACCCATTAAGGCTTTCTTT. This gives the protein CASSQVGEPIKAFF.